This paragraph covers one T cell receptor (beta chain) sequence. Its cognate antigen is unknown. Method: immunoSEQ multiplex PCR; TCRdb's copy keeps in-frame clones and lacks some. The sample yields tens of thousands of clones, around three quarters seen once. The data are from a study of radiotherapy plus CTLA-4 blockade in lung cancer. Study details: An objective response was seen in under 20% of patients, and disease control in about 31%.

Study-level results: Radiotherapy plus ipilimumab was followed by expansion in blood of tumor-derived TCR clones.

The junction had 3 bases not matched to a gene; V was cut back by 5 bases and J by 4 bases. The length of the CDR3 is 13 residues. In germline, CDR1 is SGHAT, CDR2 FQDESV (reference sequence). This clonotype originated in a human donor with non-small cell lung cancer that progressed on radiotherapy plus ipilimumab. The chain has TRBV11-1 and TRBJ1-1, with 8 positions matching TRBD1. The sequenced sample was peripheral blood, obtained from a patient treated with radiotherapy plus ipilimumab. The CDR3 sequence: CASSGDRFTEAFF. DNA of the CDR3: TGTGCCAGCAGCGGGGACAGGTTCACTGAAGCTTTCTTT.